This TCR beta chain was observed in a study of blood T cell repertoires in COVID-19. J lost 2 bases, V lost 5 bases, and 12 bases had no gene match. Per germline, CDR1 KGHDR and CDR2 SFDVKD. The CDR3 is made up of 17 amino acids. TCRdb keeps only in-frame clones here, not all; method: immunoSEQ multiplex PCR. The data hold about 220,000 clones, with more than 70% observed a single time. This chain uses TRBV24-1 with TRBJ2-3; TRBD2 agrees at 7 bases. The receptor was isolated from a human donor in a cohort sampled during active COVID-19. Sequencing input: peripheral blood. The CDR3 bases are TGTGCCACCAGTGGATGGCGGGGGAGAGGGGCCACAGATACGCAGTATTTT. This codes for CATSGWRGRGATDTQYF.